The 24 T cell receptor beta chains listed next were all sequenced from one sample in a study of T cells in women clearing cervical HPV infection. Method: immunoSEQ multiplex PCR; TCRdb's copy keeps in-frame clones and lacks some. In total, the table holds some 46,000 clones. The specimen was blood buffy coat. The receptors originated from a woman aged 18-70 years with a cervical HPV16 infection that either progressed to CIN3+ or cleared (not recorded which).

About this clone: The CDR3 end lies 3 residues beyond the end of the read and is filled in from the germline J gene. The chain joins TRBV5-1 to TRBJ2-1; 8 nucleotides agree with TRBD1. Per the germline V gene, CDR1 is SGHRS and CDR2 is YFSETQ. V lost 4 bases and J lost 8; bases outside the gene matches: 14. This CDR3 has 16 residues. The CDR3 bases that were read are TGCGCCAGCAGCCCCCAGGGGCAGGGGGCGTTCGATGAG. It specifies CASSPQGQGAFDE. The entire CDR3 reads CASSPQGQGAFDEQFF.

For this clone: The read gets to within 3 residues of the CDR3 end, and the germline J gene fills in the rest. The rearrangement joins TRBV7-8 to TRBJ1-5, with D possibly TRBD1 on 5 matching bases. Trimming cost V 5 bases and J 4 bases, with 18 bases left between them. This CDR3 spans 16 amino acids. Germline V gives CDR1 SGHVS, CDR2 FQNEAQ. The sequenced CDR3 bases are TGTGCCAGCAGCCCAGCGACAGACCTTCGGAATCAGCCC. Translation: CASSPATDLRNQP. The full CDR3 is CASSPATDLRNQPQHF.

Notes on this clone: Read sequence stops 3 residues before the CDR3 end, and the germline J gene provides the missing end. The chain recombines TRBV11-1 with TRBJ2-3; D is possibly TRBD2 (5 bases). This CDR3 region has 14 residues. The germline V gene encodes CDR1 SGHAT and CDR2 FQDESV (reference sequence). V was clipped by 4 bases and J by 7 bases, with 15 bases between them. The CDR3 here is CASSSSSGSYTQYF. The DNA read from the CDR3 is TGTGCCAGCAGCTCTTCGTCGGGGTCATATACG.

As regards this clone: The read is 3 residues too short to cover the CDR3 end, so that end is filled in from the germline J gene. The chain uses TRBV7-9 and TRBJ1-4; perhaps TRBD1 as D (5 bases). With 3 bases removed from V and 7 bases from J, the gap between germline ends came to 15 bases. The CDR3 is made up of 15 amino acids. Germline assignment: CDR1 SEHNR and CDR2 FQNEAQ (reference sequence). The part of the CDR3 DNA that was read is TGTGCCAGCAGCTTGTCCTACGGGACTGGTGAAAAA. This encodes CASSLSYGTGEK. Given in full, the CDR3 is CASSLSYGTGEKLFF.

For this clone: With the read ending 3 residues before the CDR3 end, the germline J gene is used to fill in that end. The chain carries TRBV20-1 and TRBJ2-1; D is uncertain. Germline CDR1 and CDR2: DFQATT and SNEGSKA (reference sequence). Trimming left V 0 bases short and J 4 bases short, with 19 bases between. CDR3 length: 17 amino acids. The CDR3 spells CSARDNRSTTIYNEQFF. Partial CDR3 DNA: TGCAGTGCTAGAGACAATAGGAGTACTACCATTTACAATGAG.

As for this clone: The read ends 3 residues early relative to the CDR3; the germline J gene fills the gap. This chain joins TRBV7-2 and TRBJ2-7; 7 bases map to TRBD2. Germline trimming cut 5 bases from V and 2 bases from J; bases unmatched to any gene: 9. CDR3 length equals 15 residues. CDR1 and CDR2 from the germline V gene are SGHTA and FQGNSA. The covered CDR3 bases are TGTGCCAGCAGCACCCGGGACTACCCCCCCTACGAG. Amino acid sequence: CASSTRDYPPYE. The complete CDR3 sequence is CASSTRDYPPYEQYF.

Comment on this clone: With the read ending 3 residues before the CDR3 end, the germline J gene is used to fill in that end. The V gene is TRBV20-1, the J gene TRBJ2-7; the match to TRBD2 covers 8 bases. Germline-derived CDR1 and CDR2 are DFQATT and SNEGSKA (reference sequence). This CDR3 has 14 amino acids. With V trimmed by 2 bases and J by 3 bases, 6 bases remained unmatched. The CDR3 here is CSARSTSVSYEQYF. CDR3 bases read: TGCAGTGCTAGATCGACTAGCGTGAGCTACGAG.

The CDR3: CSARVGGGETQYF. The sequenced part of the CDR3 DNA is TGCAGTGCTAGAGTCGGGGGAGGGGAGACC. The chain uses TRBV20-1 and TRBJ2-5, with TRBD2 matching over 7 bases. The read falls 3 residues short of the CDR3 end, and the missing part is taken from the germline J gene. V trimming: 1 base; J trimming: 5 bases; junction bases outside the gene matches: 4. There are 13 residues in the CDR3. Germline lookup yields CDR1 DFQATT and CDR2 SNEGSKA (reference sequence).

Turning to this clone: Sequencing ends 3 residues short of the CDR3 end; the germline J gene provides the rest. This rearrangement joins TRBV5-1 to TRBJ2-5; 15 nucleotides align to TRBD2. The CDR3 is 17 amino acids. Germline CDR1 and CDR2: SGHRS and YFSETQ. With V trimmed by 3 bases and J by 4 bases, 7 bases remained unmatched. Incomplete CDR3 DNA: TGCGCCAGCAGCTCCGGACTAGCGGGAGGGCCGGCAGAGACC. As protein: CASSSGLAGGPAET. The full CDR3 reads CASSSGLAGGPAETQYF. Full variable domain (outside the CDR3, taken from reference TRBV5-1 and TRBJ2-5): KAGVTQTPRYLIKTRGQQVTLSCSPISGHRSVSWYQQTPGQGLQFLFEYFSETQRNKGNFPGRFSGRQFSNSRSEMNVSTLELGDSALYLCASSSGLAGGPAETQYFGPGTRLLVL.

A note on this clone: The sequenced fragment ends 3 residues before the CDR3 boundary, so the rest is inferred from the germline J gene. The chain has TRBV7-2 and TRBJ2-1, with 8 bases lining up with TRBD2. Germline V CDR1 and CDR2: SGHTA, FQGNSA. CDR3 size: 14 residues. V gave up 5 bases and J gave up 7 bases; unmatched junction bases: 7. The covered CDR3 bases are TGTGCCAGCAGCCCCGGGGGGGGGCCGAATGAG. It translates to CASSPGGGPNE. The whole CDR3 region reads CASSPGGGPNEQFF. The complete variable domain, with remaining parts taken from reference TRBV7-2 and TRBJ2-1, reads GAGVSQSPSNKVTEKGKDVELRCDPISGHTALYWYRQSLGQGLEFLIYFQGNSAPDKSGLPSDRFSAERTGGSVSTLTIQRTQQEDSAVYLCASSPGGGPNEQFFGPGTRLTVL.

Notes on this clone: The read finishes 3 residues shy of the CDR3 end, and the germline J gene is used to complete it. This chain links TRBV7-9 with TRBJ1-4; a weak D match, TRBD1 (6 bases). The germline V and J ends were trimmed by 5 bases and 0 bases, with 10 bases remaining between them. CDR1 is SEHNR, CDR2 FQNEAQ, per germline (reference sequence). The CDR3 loop spans 15 amino acids. CDR3 DNA, as far as it was read: TGTGCCAGCAGCCCCCGACAGGCAACTAATGAAAAA. This translates into CASSPRQATNEK. The complete CDR3 reads CASSPRQATNEKLFF.

A word on this clone: The DNA ends 3 residues before the CDR3 does, and the rest of the CDR3 is filled in from the germline J gene. This chain joins TRBV3-1 (or the pseudogene TRBV3-2) and TRBJ2-7; D remains ambiguous. The CDR3 is 12 amino acids. CDR1 and CDR2 (germline): LGHDT, YNNKEL (reference sequence). Trimming left V 0 bases short and J 4 bases short, with 4 bases between. The CDR3 spells CASSQDPYEQYF. The covered CDR3 bases are TGTGCCAGCAGCCAAGATCCTTACGAG.

On this clone itself: From the germline J gene comes the end of the CDR3, since the read stops 3 residues before it. The chain uses TRBV5-1 and TRBJ2-7; D not resolved. V lost 0 bases and J 2 bases, leaving 3 bases between the germline ends. Germline assignment: CDR1 SGHRS and CDR2 YFSETQ. The CDR3 length is 12 residues. CDR3 region: CASSLDTYEQYF. The CDR3 bases that were read are TGCGCCAGCAGCTTGGACACCTACGAG.

In regard to this clone: The read comes to an end 3 residues before the CDR3 does, leaving the germline J gene to fill in the end. The chain uses TRBV7-6 and TRBJ2-1; 9 bases line up with TRBD2. This CDR3 spans 15 amino acids. CDR1 SGHVS and CDR2 FNYEAQ come from the germline V gene. Germline trimming cut 3 bases from V and 2 bases from J; bases unmatched to any gene: 2. The CDR3 reads CASSFASGAYNEQFF. The DNA read from the CDR3 is TGTGCCAGCAGCTTTGCTAGCGGGGCCTACAATGAG.

Concerning this clone: The read finishes 3 residues shy of the CDR3 end, and the germline J gene is used to complete it. The rearrangement uses TRBV7-3 and TRBJ2-5, with TRBD2 matching 11 bases. CDR3 length: 15 residues. Trimming cost V 5 bases and J 4 bases; bases outside gene matches: 6. Germline V gene lookup returns CDR1 SGHTA and CDR2 FQGTGA. Here the CDR3 reads CASSLGLAETETQYF. The CDR3 DNA, read in part, is TGTGCCAGCAGCCTGGGACTAGCGGAAACAGAGACC.

A remark on this clone: Read coverage stops 3 residues before the CDR3 terminus; the germline J gene supplies the remainder. Other DNA sequences in this specimen translate into the identical CDR3. V is TRBV18 and J is TRBJ1-1, with D hard to call. The V and J ends lost 2 bases and 2 bases respectively, with 6 bases between them. Germline V gene lookup returns CDR1 KGHSH and CDR2 LQKENI. The CDR3 extends over 13 amino acids. The covered CDR3 bases are TGTGCCAGCTCACCAACAGTTAACACTGAA. It is translated as CASSPTVNTE. The whole CDR3 protein reads CASSPTVNTEAFF.

For this clone: The read finishes 3 residues shy of the CDR3 end, and the germline J gene is used to complete it. The V and J genes are TRBV20-1 and TRBJ1-5; no clear D gene. There are 13 residues in the CDR3. Trimming took 7 bases from V and 3 from J, leaving 13 bases between them. From germline, CDR1 is DFQATT and CDR2 SNEGSKA (reference sequence). CDR3 DNA (partial): TGCAGTGTAGGAGACGGGGTCAATCAGCCC. Translating it yields CSVGDGVNQP. The whole CDR3 is CSVGDGVNQPQHF.

A word on this clone: The CDR3 extends 3 residues past the end of the read, so its final part is completed from the germline J gene. The rearrangement links TRBV13 to TRBJ1-4, with TRBD1 as a possible D gene (5 bases). CDR1 is PRHDT, CDR2 FYEKMQ, per germline (reference sequence). V lost 5 bases, J lost 0 bases, and 25 bases lay in between. The CDR3 length is 20 residues. The part of the CDR3 DNA that was read is TGTGCCAGCAGCCCCCAAGGGGCCCAACTACAGTATACAACTAATGAAAAA. It translates to CASSPQGAQLQYTTNEK. The CDR3 as a whole reads CASSPQGAQLQYTTNEKLFF.

As regards this clone: Sequence at one end of the junction differs from germline and may be a read error. The read ends 3 residues early relative to the CDR3; the germline J gene fills the gap. The chain uses TRBV10-3 and TRBJ1-6; TRBD1 might be the D (5 bases). CDR1 and CDR2 (germline): ENHRY, SYGVKD. This CDR3 region has 13 residues. Partial CDR3 DNA: TGTGCCATCAGGCAGGGTCCTAATCCACCC. This translates into CAIRQGPNPP. The CDR3 in its entirety is CAIRQGPNPPLHF.

Remarks on this clone: The DNA ends 3 residues before the CDR3 does, and the rest of the CDR3 is filled in from the germline J gene. This rearrangement joins TRBV7-3 to TRBJ2-2, with D possibly being TRBD1 (6 bases). Germline CDR1 SGHTA, CDR2 FQGTGA. The CDR3 loop spans 14 amino acids. The part of the CDR3 DNA that was read is TGTGCCAGCCCCTCAGGGGTTGGGGCCAACGTG. Residues: CASPSGVGANV. The CDR3 reads in full as CASPSGVGANVLFF.

Comment on this clone: The read halts 3 residues ahead of the CDR3 end, with the missing end drawn from the germline J gene. The J gene is TRBJ2-3, the V gene TRBV18; 11 nucleotides line up with TRBD2. CDR1 and CDR2 from the germline V gene are KGHSH and LQKENI. V was pared by 1 base and J by 4 bases, with 4 bases of the junction left unmatched. This CDR3 comprises 16 residues. The chain's CDR3 is CASSPRKLAGADTQYF. The CDR3 bases that were read are TGTGCCAGCTCACCACGAAAACTAGCGGGAGCAGATACG. Full variable domain (outside the CDR3, taken from reference TRBV18 and TRBJ2-3): NAGVMQNPRHLVRRRGQEARLRCSPMKGHSHVYWYRQLPEEGLKFMVYLQKENIIDESGMPKERFSAEFPKEGPSILRIQQVVRGDSAAYFCASSPRKLAGADTQYFGPGTRLTVL.

As regards this clone: The read ends 3 residues early relative to the CDR3; the germline J gene fills the gap. The chain recombines TRBV28 with TRBJ1-6; 12 bases are a match to TRBD1. This CDR3 is 17 amino acids long. Germline V lookup: CDR1 MDHEN, CDR2 SYDVKM. J gave up 8 bases and V 6 bases, and 11 bases lay outside the gene matches. This CDR3 reads CASRLSGTGGADSPLHF. Incomplete CDR3 DNA: TGTGCCAGCAGACTCTCCGGGACAGGGGGCGCGGATTCACCC.

Worth noting for this clone: Read sequence stops 3 residues before the CDR3 end, and the germline J gene provides the missing end. The rearrangement links TRBV7-6 to TRBJ2-1, with 7 nucleotides matching TRBD1. The germline V gene encodes CDR1 SGHVS and CDR2 FNYEAQ. Unmatched junction bases numbered 7, after V lost 5 bases and J lost 9 bases. The CDR3 sequence is 13 residues long. The covered CDR3 bases are TGTGCCAGCAGCCAAACAGGGGCCGCTGAG. This translates into CASSQTGAAE. The whole CDR3 protein is CASSQTGAAEQFF. Together with reference TRBV7-6 and TRBJ2-1, the CDR3 gives the full variable domain: GAGVSQSPRYKVTKRGQDVALRCDPISGHVSLYWYRQALGQGPEFLTYFNYEAQQDKSGLPNDRFSAERPEGSISTLTIQRTEQRDSAMYRCASSQTGAAEQFFGPGTRLTVL.

As concerns this clone: From the germline J gene comes the end of the CDR3, since the read stops 3 residues before it. The chain links TRBV19 to TRBJ2-4; D is perhaps TRBD1 (7 bases). With 5 bases removed from V and 1 base from J, the gap between germline ends came to 12 bases. Germline values: CDR1 LNHDA, CDR2 SQIVND (reference sequence). The CDR3 covers 15 residues. This chain's CDR3 is CASSAGQRAKNIQYF. Incomplete CDR3 DNA: TGTGCCAGTAGTGCGGGACAGCGGGCCAAAAACATT. Supplemented by reference TRBV19 and TRBJ2-4, the full variable domain reads DGGITQSPKYLFRKEGQNVTLSCEQNLNHDAMYWYRQDPGQGLRLIYYSQIVNDFQKGDIAEGYSVSREKKESFPLTVTSAQKNPTAFYLCASSAGQRAKNIQYFGAGTRLSVL.